The entry that follows covers one TCR beta chain sequence. As yet, its antigen is unknown. This record belongs to a study of T cell responses to AZD1222 COVID-19 vaccine. The study's findings and limits: Targeting of unmutated variant regions was reportedly seen in nearly half of spike-specific TCRs. White British donors predominated, females outnumbered males, and clonal diversity was possibly underestimated.

V was pared by 1 base and J by 3 bases, with 10 bases of the junction left unmatched. The CDR3 has 17 amino acids. The germline V gene encodes CDR1 MGHRA and CDR2 YSYEKL. Sequencing was performed with immunoSEQ multiplex PCR; in TCRdb, only in-frame clones are kept and a portion is missing. The profile shows roughly 120,000 clones, approximately 83% of them singletons. Specimen: peripheral blood, collected on day 0 of MenACWY control vaccination. This TCR came from an adult in good health. This rearrangement joins TRBV4-1 to TRBJ1-2; 8 bases are a match to TRBD1. The CDR3 spells CASSQGRGQGDDYGYTF. CDR3 coding DNA: TGCGCCAGCAGCCAAGGTCGAGGACAGGGAGATGACTATGGCTACACCTTC.